Presented here are 20 T cell receptor beta chains from one specimen sequenced in a study of blood T cell repertoires in COVID-19. Some clones are missing from TCRdb's copy, which holds only in-frame ones; the method was immunoSEQ multiplex PCR. The data contain about 260,000 clones, around four fifths of them singletons. The source material was peripheral blood. The receptors stem from a woman between 45 and 65 years old who had recovered from COVID-19.

This clone appeared a few times. V gene TRBV7-2 combines with J gene TRBJ1-2; TRBD1 matches 7 bases. Germline CDR1 SGHTA, CDR2 FQGNSA. The V segment lost 1 base and the J segment 5 bases; nucleotides outside the gene matches: 1. CDR3 length equals 13 residues. The CDR3 loop is CASSLGDSYGYTF. In DNA form, the CDR3 reads TGTGCCAGCAGCTTAGGGGACAGTTATGGCTACACCTTC.

This sequence joins TRBV5-8 and TRBJ2-1; D perhaps matches TRBD2 (6 bases). The CDR3 runs to 12 residues. Trimming shortened V by 5 bases and J by 4 bases, and 7 bases separated the two germline ends. CDR1 is SGHTS and CDR2 is YDEGEE in the germline V gene. CDR3 sequence (DNA): TGTGCCAGCAGGGGGGGATACAATGAGCAGTTCTTC. This translates into CASRGGYNEQFF.

The chain uses TRBV28 and TRBJ2-3; 14 nucleotides agree with TRBD2. CDR3 length equals 17 residues. Germline trimming cut 6 bases from V and 4 bases from J; bases unmatched to any gene: 9. Germline V gives CDR1 MDHEN, CDR2 SYDVKM. The CDR3 spells CASSPGGLAGVSDTQYF. The DNA for the CDR3 is TGTGCCAGCAGCCCCGGGGGACTAGCGGGAGTTTCAGATACGCAGTATTTT.

The J gene is TRBJ2-7, the V gene TRBV9, with TRBD1 as a possible D gene (7 bases). V shed 3 bases and J shed 3 bases, with 16 bases lying between them. This CDR3 spans 15 amino acids. Germline V lookup: CDR1 SGDLS, CDR2 YYNGEE. CDR3 loop: CASSAQPGGFYEQYF. Written as DNA, the CDR3 is TGTGCCAGCAGCGCCCAACCAGGGGGGTTCTACGAGCAGTACTTC.

This chain's CDR3 is CASSTPGQGSPLHF. In DNA form, the CDR3 reads TGTGCCAGCAGTACACCGGGACAGGGTTCACCCCTCCACTTT. V and J are TRBV6-5 and TRBJ1-6, with 9 bases lining up with TRBD1. The J segment lost 9 bases and the V segment lost 5 bases, leaving 5 bases of the junction unmatched. The CDR3 covers 14 residues. Germline V gene lookup returns CDR1 MNHEY and CDR2 SVGAGI.

The chain employs TRBV19 and TRBJ2-3, with D perhaps matching TRBD2 (6 bases). CDR1 and CDR2 from the germline V gene are LNHDA and SQIVND (reference sequence). The V and J ends lost 4 bases and 6 bases respectively, with 14 bases between them. This CDR3 is built from 14 residues. The CDR3 coding sequence is TGTGCCAGTAGTAAACCCCAGGGAGGTGATACGCAGTATTTT. This gives the protein CASSKPQGGDTQYF.

The chain recombines TRBV6-5 with TRBJ1-2, with D possibly being TRBD1 (6 bases). Germline V CDR1 and CDR2: MNHEY, SVGAGI. V was cut by 5 bases and J by 3 bases, with 13 bases left in between. The CDR3 covers 14 residues. The CDR3 is CASSRTGRDYGYTF. CDR3 in DNA: TGTGCCAGCAGTAGAACAGGGAGGGACTATGGCTACACCTTC.

In DNA, the CDR3 is TGTGCCAGCAGTGAATTCCAGGGGGCGCACACTGAAGCTTTCTTT. This translates into CASSEFQGAHTEAFF. The J gene is TRBJ1-1, the V gene TRBV6-4, with 8 bases that match TRBD1. With 3 bases clipped from V and 3 bases from J, the junction kept 6 bases outside the gene matches. The CDR3 runs 15 residues. CDR1 and CDR2 from the germline V gene are MRHNA and SNTAGT.

V gene TRBV5-1 combines with J gene TRBJ2-3; tentatively, D is TRBD2 (7 bases). The CDR3 has 15 amino acids. CDR1 SGHRS and CDR2 YFSETQ come from the germline V gene. V gave up 6 bases and J gave up 2 bases, with 16 bases separating them. CDR3 region: CASNTEGGYTDTQYF. CDR3 in DNA: TGCGCCAGCAACACAGAGGGGGGGTACACAGATACGCAGTATTTT.

Here the CDR3 DNA reads TGTGCCAGCAGTTTATCGGTTTCGCTAGCGGGCACCGGGGAGCTGTTTTTT. Encoded protein: CASSLSVSLAGTGELFF. The chain links TRBV27 to TRBJ2-2; 8 nucleotides agree with TRBD2. CDR3 length: 17 residues. Germline trimming cut 0 bases from V and 4 bases from J; bases unmatched to any gene: 7. Per the germline V gene, CDR1 is MNHEY and CDR2 is SMNVEV (reference sequence).

V is TRBV19 and J is TRBJ1-1; possible D gene TRBD1, 6 bases. Per germline, CDR1 LNHDA and CDR2 SQIVND (reference sequence). V was trimmed by 5 bases and J by 2 bases, leaving 15 bases between them. This CDR3 contains 15 residues. The CDR3 here is CASSPLQGSNTEAFF. CDR3 nucleotide sequence: TGTGCCAGTAGTCCCCTACAGGGTTCTAACACTGAAGCTTTCTTT.

V gene TRBV5-1 combines with J gene TRBJ2-1, with 7 nucleotides matching TRBD2. The CDR3 has 15 amino acids. Germline CDR1 SGHRS, CDR2 YFSETQ. The V segment lost 1 base and the J segment 2 bases; nucleotides outside the gene matches: 3. The DNA of the CDR3 is TGCGCCAGCAGCTTGAGGGACTACCCCTACAATGAGCAGTTCTTC. Its translation: CASSLRDYPYNEQFF.

The CDR3 region has the DNA TGTGCCAGCAGTCTACGAGGACAGATCCTAATGAACACTGAAGCTTTCTTT. Translated, it gives CASSLRGQILMNTEAFF. The chain joins TRBV6-2 or TRBV6-3 to TRBJ1-1, with D possibly matching TRBD1 (6 bases). V lost 5 bases, J lost 0 bases, and 19 bases lay in between. Germline V CDR1 and CDR2: MNHEY, SVGEGT. This CDR3 comprises 17 residues.

V usage is TRBV5-1 and J usage is TRBJ2-5; D is possibly TRBD1 (6 bases). Germline lookup yields CDR1 SGHRS and CDR2 YFSETQ. V lost 4 bases and J 0 bases, leaving 10 bases between the germline ends. The CDR3 covers 14 residues. The CDR3 coding sequence is TGCGCCAGCAGCCTTTGGACAGACCAAGAGACCCAGTACTTC. Translated: CASSLWTDQETQYF. Complete variable domain (other parts from reference TRBV5-1 and TRBJ2-5): KAGVTQTPRYLIKTRGQQVTLSCSPISGHRSVSWYQQTPGQGLQFLFEYFSETQRNKGNFPGRFSGRQFSNSRSEMNVSTLELGDSALYLCASSLWTDQETQYFGPGTRLLVL.

The chain is built from TRBV11-2 and TRBJ2-1; perhaps TRBD2 as D (5 bases). The V end lost 1 base, the J end lost 0 bases, and 7 bases lay between the germline ends. This CDR3 region has 15 residues. The germline gives CDR1 SGHAT, CDR2 FQNNGV. CDR3 amino acids: CASSLVGSSYNEQFF. The CDR3 coding sequence is TGTGCCAGCAGCTTAGTGGGGAGCTCCTACAATGAGCAGTTCTTC.

The V call is TRBV5-4, the J call TRBJ1-6; TRBD1 aligns across 7 bases. The CDR3 is made up of 14 amino acids. J was trimmed by 7 bases and V by 4 bases; bases with no gene match: 5. Germline CDR1 is SGHNT and CDR2 is YYREEE (reference sequence). The CDR3 DNA follows: TGTGCCAGCAGCCCCGGGGACAGAAATTCACCCCTCCACTTT. Translation gives CASSPGDRNSPLHF.

The V and J genes are TRBV19 and TRBJ2-7, with a possible D match to TRBD1 (6 bases). Germline CDR1 is LNHDA and CDR2 is SQIVND (reference sequence). V dropped 10 bases and J dropped 2 bases, with 18 bases sitting between them. The CDR3 contains 14 residues. The CDR3 loop reads CATQNRVVPYEQYF. As DNA, the CDR3 is TGTGCCACCCAGAACAGGGTTGTCCCCTACGAGCAGTACTTC.

The chain uses TRBV5-4 and TRBJ2-6; D perhaps matches TRBD1 (7 bases). The V end was cut by 4 bases, the J end by 2 bases, with 16 bases between. Looked up from germline, CDR1 is SGHNT and CDR2 is YYREEE (reference sequence). The CDR3 spans 17 residues. CDR3 DNA: TGTGCCAGCAGCATTCGACAGGGAGGTCCTGGGGCCAACGTCCTGACTTTC. Its translation is CASSIRQGGPGANVLTF.

The chain recombines TRBV28 with TRBJ1-6, with no clear D. There are 14 residues in the CDR3. With 3 bases removed from V and 13 bases from J, the gap between germline ends came to 16 bases. Looked up from germline, CDR1 is MDHEN and CDR2 is SYDVKM. For the CDR3, the DNA is TGTGCCAGCAGTTTCATACGGGGTGGCCATCCCCTCCACTTT. Translating it yields CASSFIRGGHPLHF. Drawing the rest from reference TRBV28 and TRBJ1-6, the complete variable domain is DVKVTQSSRYLVKRTGEKVFLECVQDMDHENMFWYRQDPGLGLRLIYFSYDVKMKEKGDIPEGYSVSREKKERFSLILESASTNQTSMYLCASSFIRGGHPLHFGNGTRLTVT.

The chain joins TRBV3-1 (or the pseudogene TRBV3-2) to TRBJ1-2, with 9 bases fitting TRBD1. The CDR3 contains 14 residues. The J segment lost 8 bases and the V segment lost 4 bases, leaving 8 bases of the junction unmatched. Germline lookup yields CDR1 LGHDT and CDR2 YNNKEL (reference sequence). CDR3 nucleotides: TGTGCCAGCAGCCGAGGGACAGGGCAGGAAGGCTACACCTTC. Its translation is CASSRGTGQEGYTF.